The TCR beta chain described here comes from a study of neurological immune-mediated disorders. General study points: Because no CDR3 amino acid sequences were shared across subjects by expanded clones, private repertoires were suggested in all groups.

This clonotype was counted at least ten times. Its antigen remains unidentified. This CDR3 has 14 residues. The V segment lost 3 bases and the J segment 3 bases; nucleotides outside the gene matches: 4. Germline lookup yields CDR1 SGHVS and CDR2 FNYEAQ. With 10-nucleotide random UMIs included, cDNA was synthesized by 5'RACE. TCRdb called the 5' RACE reads again in MiXCR, with one record for every CDR3 protein. The repertoire holds some 27,000 distinct CDR3 sequences, with 20% to 25% as singletons. This sequence was found in a man over 45 with HTLV-1-associated myelopathy (HAM/TSP). J is TRBJ2-7 and V is TRBV7-6; TRBD1 agrees at 8 bases. The sample taken for sequencing was CD4+ T cells from blood. CDR3 nucleotides: TGTGCCAGCAGCTTGACAGGGGTGGGCTACGAGCAGTACTTC. Translated: CASSLTGVGYEQYF.